This TCR beta chain was identified in a study of blood T cells in healthy people across ages. General study findings and limits: When set beside aged donors, long-lived donors presented more naive CD4+ cells and higher diversity.

A second about 6 to 11 cycle PCR used barcoded and J-beta primers. TCRdb re-called the 5' RACE reads through MiXCR, storing one row per CDR3 protein. The sample contains 650,000 to 950,000 distinct CDR3 sequences, 40% to 50% of which appear only once. CDR1 is MNHEY and CDR2 is SVGEGT in the germline V gene. V lost 0 bases, J lost 9 bases, and 12 bases lay in between. The length of the CDR3 is 14 residues. At least ten counts were recorded for this clonotype. Its antigen is currently unknown. Each individual donor underwent a draw of ten milliliters of peripheral blood. The J gene is TRBJ2-1, the V gene TRBV6-2 or TRBV6-3; D possibly uses TRBD1 or TRBD2 (6 bases each). Sequenced input: blood. The clonotype comes from a man aged 60-69 years in good health. CDR3 nucleotide sequence: TGTGCCAGCAGTTACTCGACGGGGGCAGTTGAGCAGTTCTTC. This translates into CASSYSTGAVEQFF.